The following is a T cell receptor (beta chain) sequence with its context. Its antigen is currently not known. The input lacks base qualities; no much larger clone sits a single base away. Preparation of the library involved 5' RACE. Sequencing was performed on an Illumina HiSeq 2500. A second PCR of about 6 to 11 cycles was run with a J-beta primer mix and a sample-barcoded 5' primer. A unique molecular identifier was introduced onto each TCR beta cDNA molecule by a template-switch 5' adaptor carrying 12 random nucleotides. Each sample yielded at least 2.5 million CDR3-containing paired-end reads. First-strand cDNA was synthesized from all RNA with the Mint cDNA synthesis kit, primed by a TRBC-specific oligonucleotide. Following uracil-DNA glycosylase treatment, a first 18-cycle PCR with universal primers M1SS and BC2_uni_R was performed on all cDNA. The authors' analysis ran thus. Normalization of each sample was performed by random selection of 1 million high-quality reads, each carrying a distinct molecular identifier. Instead of being binned into consensus sequences, reads with shared molecular identifiers were discarded. MiTCR, set to a Q25 quality threshold and the strictest error-elimination algorithm, was used for CDR3 identification, clonotype clustering and error correction. A nonparametric unseen species model with Euler transformation was used to estimate lower-bound total TCR beta diversity. TCRdb reprocessing: public reads trimmed at Q25 with fastp, clones called with MiXCR, in-frame beta chains kept. For every CDR3 protein sequence, its rows merge into one entry that carries the most common genes and DNA. The V and J calls follow TCRdb's processing rather than the paper's. A total of approximately 690,000 distinct CDR3 sequences appear in this sample, about 53% of them only once. The ten largest clones take up approximately 37% of the sample.

The sample belongs to a study of blood T cells in healthy people across ages (dated by TCRdb to between 2014 and 2017). At the level of the whole study: In model experiments, template switching captured about one uniquely barcoded TCR beta cDNA molecule for every two T cells. Using the same blood draw, the study looked at two additional independent replicas of 1 million unique cDNA reads for two donors, one aged 18 to 30 and the other aged 80 or older. Four age groups were formed from the donors: young (average around 15 years), middle-aged (approximately 40), aged (62) and long-lived (approximately 80). To avoid experimental bias, donors of different ages were spread randomly across the sequencing lanes. To track age-related changes in TCR beta repertoire diversity, the study relied on deep sequencing normalized with unique cDNA molecular identifiers. What the research found in general, with its limitations: As age increased, observed TCR beta diversity per million T cells dropped in a roughly linear way, and a significant reduction was already evident by age around 41. Because the CMV infection status of the donors was unknown, age-related changes in expanded clonotypes may potentially have been confounded. The percentage of naive T cells measured by flow cytometry correlated strongly with observed TCR beta diversity. Compared with the aged group, the long-lived group had more naive CD4+ T cells, fewer expanded clones and increased TCR diversity, a pattern suggesting age selection. Estimates of total diversity from one million sequenced T cells were regarded as lower bounds and underestimates. Bulk unsorted PBMC profiling prevented conclusive comparison of naive and antigen-experienced compartments.

Systemically healthy Caucasian individuals from Russia, some 36 in total and aged about 6 to 95 years, were included as donors. Around 10 milliliters of peripheral blood were collected from each donor into EDTA-treated Vacutainer tubes. Ficoll-Paque density-gradient centrifugation was used to isolate PBMCs, with at least 6 million obtained per sample. Trizol reagent was used to extract total RNA from the PBMCs, yielding at least 6 micrograms per sample. For every donor, flow cytometry on a PBMC aliquot measured the percentage of naive CD45RAhigh/CD27high T cells. Source material: blood. The source is a man between 60 and 70 years old in good health.

The sequenced DNA is TGTGCCAGCAGTGAAGCGGGAAGGACTGGGGTGGATACGCAGTATTTT. Its amino acids are CASSEAGRTGVDTQYF. The sequence joins TRBV2 to TRBJ2-3; the D region possibly corresponds to TRBD2 (5 bases align). The CDR3 numbers 16 residues from cysteine through phenylalanine. Only CDR3 DNA remains: 48 bases, in frame from the first base. CDR1 SNHLY and CDR2 FYNNEI were looked up in the germline V gene. V is shortened by 0 bases, J by 6 bases, and the region joining them spans 16 bases.